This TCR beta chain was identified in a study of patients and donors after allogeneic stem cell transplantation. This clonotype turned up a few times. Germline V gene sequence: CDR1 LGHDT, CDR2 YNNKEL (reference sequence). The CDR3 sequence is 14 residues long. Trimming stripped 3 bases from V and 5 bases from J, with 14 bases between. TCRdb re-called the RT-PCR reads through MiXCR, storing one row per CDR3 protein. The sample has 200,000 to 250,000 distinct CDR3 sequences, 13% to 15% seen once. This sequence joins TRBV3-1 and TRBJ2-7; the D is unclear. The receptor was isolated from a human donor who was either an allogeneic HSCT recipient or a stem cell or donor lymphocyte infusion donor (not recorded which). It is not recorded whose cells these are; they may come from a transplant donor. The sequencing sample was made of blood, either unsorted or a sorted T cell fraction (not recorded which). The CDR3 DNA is TGTGCCAGCAGCCAGGTGGTAGGAGAAGACGAGCAGTACTTC. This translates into CASSQVVGEDEQYF.